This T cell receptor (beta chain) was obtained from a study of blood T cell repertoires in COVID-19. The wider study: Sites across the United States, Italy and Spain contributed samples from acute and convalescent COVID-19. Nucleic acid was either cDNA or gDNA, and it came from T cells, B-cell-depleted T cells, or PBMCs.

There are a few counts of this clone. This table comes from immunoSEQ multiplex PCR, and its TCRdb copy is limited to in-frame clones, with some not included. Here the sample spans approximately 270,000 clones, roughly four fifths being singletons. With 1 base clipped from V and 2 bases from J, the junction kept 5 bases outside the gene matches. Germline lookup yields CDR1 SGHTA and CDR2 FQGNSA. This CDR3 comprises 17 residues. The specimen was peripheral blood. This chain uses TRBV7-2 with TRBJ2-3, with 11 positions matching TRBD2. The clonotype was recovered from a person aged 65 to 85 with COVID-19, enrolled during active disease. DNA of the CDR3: TGTGCCAGCAGCTTAGGGGTAGCGGGGGGGATCACAGATACGCAGTATTTT. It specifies CASSLGVAGGITDTQYF.